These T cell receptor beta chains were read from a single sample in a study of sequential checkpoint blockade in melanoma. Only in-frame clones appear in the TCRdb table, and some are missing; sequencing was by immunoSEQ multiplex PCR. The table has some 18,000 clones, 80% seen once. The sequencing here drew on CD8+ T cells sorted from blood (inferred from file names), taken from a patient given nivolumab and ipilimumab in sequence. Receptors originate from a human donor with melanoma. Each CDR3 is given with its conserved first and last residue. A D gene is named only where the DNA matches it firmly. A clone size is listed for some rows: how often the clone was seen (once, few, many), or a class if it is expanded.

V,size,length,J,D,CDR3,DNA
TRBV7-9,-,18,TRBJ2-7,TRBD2,CASSPPRWREGRIHEQYF,TGTGCCAGCAGCCCGCCCCGGTGGCGGGAGGGCCGTATCCACGAGCAGTACTTC
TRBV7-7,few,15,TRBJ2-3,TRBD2,CASSPSGGTTDTQYF,TGTGCCAGCAGTCCAAGCGGGGGGACCACAGATACGCAGTATTTT
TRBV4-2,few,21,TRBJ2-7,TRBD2,CASSQELLGGLGRKPNYEQYF,TGTGCCAGCAGCCAAGAACTCCTGGGGGGGTTAGGACGGAAACCGAACTACGAGCAGTACTTC
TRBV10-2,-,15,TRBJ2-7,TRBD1,CASSARQGPAYEQYF,TGCGCCAGCAGTGCCAGACAGGGACCGGCCTACGAGCAGTACTTC
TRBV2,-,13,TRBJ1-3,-,CASMTDSGNTIYF,TGTGCCAGCATGACAGACTCTGGAAACACCATATATTTT
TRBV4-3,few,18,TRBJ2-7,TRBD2,CASSQETRTSGVAYEQYF,TGCGCCAGCAGCCAAGAGACGCGGACTAGCGGGGTCGCCTACGAGCAGTACTTC
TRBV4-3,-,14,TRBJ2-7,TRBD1,CASSQGDRTGEQYF,TGCGCCAGCAGCCAGGGGGACAGGACTGGGGAGCAGTACTTC
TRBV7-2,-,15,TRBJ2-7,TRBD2,CASSLDAGGYYEQYF,TGTGCCAGCAGCTTAGACGCGGGGGGGTACTACGAGCAGTACTTC
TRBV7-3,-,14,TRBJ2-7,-,CASSFSAGAYEQYF,TGTGCCAGCAGCTTCTCGGCAGGGGCCTACGAGCAGTACTTC
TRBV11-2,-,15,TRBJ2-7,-,CASSLGGAANYEQYF,TGTGCCAGCAGCTTAGGGGGAGCCGCGAACTACGAGCAGTACTTC
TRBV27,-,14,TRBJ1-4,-,CASSFGGVKEKLFF,TGTGCCAGCAGTTTTGGCGGCGTAAAGGAAAAACTGTTTTTT
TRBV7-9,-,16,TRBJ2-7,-,CASSSHRARGSYEQYF,TGTGCCAGCAGCTCACACAGGGCTCGAGGGTCCTACGAGCAGTACTTC
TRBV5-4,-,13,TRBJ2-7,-,CASSFAQGYEQYF,TGTGCCAGCAGCTTCGCACAGGGCTACGAGCAGTACTTC
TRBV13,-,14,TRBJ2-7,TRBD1,CASSPGQGATEQYF,TGTGCCAGCAGCCCGGGACAGGGGGCGACCGAGCAGTACTTC
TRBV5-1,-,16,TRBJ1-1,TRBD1,CASSPKQGYGNTEAFF,TGCGCCAGCAGCCCTAAACAGGGGTACGGGAACACTGAAGCTTTCTTT
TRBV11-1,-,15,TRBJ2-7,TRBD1,CASSPTGTGEYEQYF,TGTGCCAGCAGCCCTACCGGGACAGGGGAATACGAGCAGTACTTC
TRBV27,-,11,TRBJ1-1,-,CASRMNTEAFF,TGTGCCAGCCGTATGAACACTGAAGCTTTCTTT
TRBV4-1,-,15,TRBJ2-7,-,CASSQGRGLSYEQYF,TGCGCCAGCAGCCAAGGTCGGGGACTCTCCTACGAGCAGTACTTC
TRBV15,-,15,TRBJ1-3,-,CATSRDNYSGNTIYF,TGTGCCACCAGCAGAGATAACTACTCTGGAAACACCATATATTTT
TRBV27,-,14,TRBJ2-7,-,CASSGAGRVYEQYF,TGTGCCAGCAGTGGGGCGGGACGAGTCTACGAGCAGTACTTC
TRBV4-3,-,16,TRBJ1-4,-,CASSQEEQGTNEKLFF,TGCGCCAGCAGCCAAGAGGAACAGGGTACTAATGAAAAACTGTTTTTT
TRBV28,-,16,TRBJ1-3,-,CASSFKVDFSGNTIYF,TGTGCCAGCAGTTTCAAGGTTGACTTCTCTGGAAACACCATATATTTT
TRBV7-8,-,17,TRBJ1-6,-,CASSLAAPDILNSPLHF,TGTGCCAGCAGCTTAGCTGCCCCTGACATCTTAAATTCACCCCTCCACTTT
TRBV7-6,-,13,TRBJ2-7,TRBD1,CASSDGTDYEQYF,TGTGCCAGCAGCGACGGGACAGACTACGAGCAGTACTTC
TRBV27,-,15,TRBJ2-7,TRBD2,CASSLRLAGLYEQYF,TGTGCCAGCAGTCTCAGACTAGCGGGACTGTACGAGCAGTACTTC
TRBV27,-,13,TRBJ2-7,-,CASRGGHSYEQYF,TGTGCCAGCAGGGGAGGACATTCCTACGAGCAGTACTTC
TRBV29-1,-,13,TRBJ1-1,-,CSVPRGANTEAFF,TGCAGCGTTCCCCGGGGGGCGAACACTGAAGCTTTCTTT
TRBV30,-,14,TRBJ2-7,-,CAWSVLGFPYEQYF,TGTGCCTGGAGTGTACTCGGGTTCCCCTACGAGCAGTACTTC
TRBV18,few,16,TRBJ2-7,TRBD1,CASSLGRGQRTYEQYF,TGTGCCAGCTCTCTCGGTAGGGGACAGCGGACCTACGAGCAGTACTTC
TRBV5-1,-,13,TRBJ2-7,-,CASSPGEAYEQYF,TGCGCCAGCAGCCCTGGTGAGGCCTACGAGCAGTACTTC
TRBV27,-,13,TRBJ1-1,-,CASSNAVLTEAFF,TGTGCCAGCAGCAACGCGGTATTAACTGAAGCTTTCTTT
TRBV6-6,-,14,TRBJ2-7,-,CASSYSTRLLEQYF,TGTGCCAGCAGTTACTCGACCAGGCTCCTGGAGCAGTACTTC